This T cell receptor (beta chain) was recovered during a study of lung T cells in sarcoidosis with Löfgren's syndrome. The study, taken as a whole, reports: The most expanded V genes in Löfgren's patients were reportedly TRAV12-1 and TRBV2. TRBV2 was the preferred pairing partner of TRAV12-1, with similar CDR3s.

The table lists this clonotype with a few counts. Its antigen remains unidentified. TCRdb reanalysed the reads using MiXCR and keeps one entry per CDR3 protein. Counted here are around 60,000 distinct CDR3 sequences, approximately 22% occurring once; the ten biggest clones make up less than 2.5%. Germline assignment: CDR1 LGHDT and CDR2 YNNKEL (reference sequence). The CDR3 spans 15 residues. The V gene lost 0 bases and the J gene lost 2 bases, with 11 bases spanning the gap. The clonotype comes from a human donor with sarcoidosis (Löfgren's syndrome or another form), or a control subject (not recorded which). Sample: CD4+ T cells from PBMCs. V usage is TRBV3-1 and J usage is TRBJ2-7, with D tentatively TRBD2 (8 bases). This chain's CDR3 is CASSQDGRGPYEQYF. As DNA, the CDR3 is TGTGCCAGCAGCCAAGACGGGAGGGGGCCCTACGAGCAGTACTTC.